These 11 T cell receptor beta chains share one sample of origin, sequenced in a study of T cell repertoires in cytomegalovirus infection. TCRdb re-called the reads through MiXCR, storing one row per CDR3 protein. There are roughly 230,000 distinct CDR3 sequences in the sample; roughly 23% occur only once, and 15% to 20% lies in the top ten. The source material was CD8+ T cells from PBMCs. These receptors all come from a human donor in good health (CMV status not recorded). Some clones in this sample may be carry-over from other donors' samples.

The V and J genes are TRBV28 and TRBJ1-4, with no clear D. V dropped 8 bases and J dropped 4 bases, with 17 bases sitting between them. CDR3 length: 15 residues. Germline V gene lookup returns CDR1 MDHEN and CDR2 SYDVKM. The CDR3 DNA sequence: TGTGCCAGCCGCACCCCGTCGCCGCATAATGAAAAACTGTTTTTT. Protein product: CASRTPSPHNEKLFF.

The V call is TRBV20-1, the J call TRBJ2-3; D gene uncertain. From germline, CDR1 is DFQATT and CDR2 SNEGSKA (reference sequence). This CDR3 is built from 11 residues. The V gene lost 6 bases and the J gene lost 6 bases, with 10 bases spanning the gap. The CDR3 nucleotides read TGCAGTGCACTCGGACCGGATACGCAGTATTTT. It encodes CSALGPDTQYF.

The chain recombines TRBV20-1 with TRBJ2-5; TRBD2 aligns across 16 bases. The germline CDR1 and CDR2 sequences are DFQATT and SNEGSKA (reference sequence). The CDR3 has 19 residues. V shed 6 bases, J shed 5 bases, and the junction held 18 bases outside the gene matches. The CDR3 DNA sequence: TGCAGTGCCATAGCGGGACTAGCGGGGGGGCCGCTGGCTTATGAGACCCAGTACTTC. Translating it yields CSAIAGLAGGPLAYETQYF.

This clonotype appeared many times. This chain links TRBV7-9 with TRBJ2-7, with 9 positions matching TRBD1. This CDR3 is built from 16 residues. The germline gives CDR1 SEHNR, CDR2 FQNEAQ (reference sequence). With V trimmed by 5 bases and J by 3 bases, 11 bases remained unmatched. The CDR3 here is CASSPTPGQGNYEQYF. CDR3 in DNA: TGTGCCAGCAGCCCGACCCCGGGACAGGGAAACTACGAGCAGTACTTC.

Here the CDR3 DNA reads TGCAGTGCTAGGGCGGAGGGTTCGAACACTGAAGCTTTCTTT. Translated: CSARAEGSNTEAFF. V and J are TRBV20-1 and TRBJ1-1; D remains unclear. Between the trimmed V and J ends, which lost 3 bases and 1 base, there was a span of 12 bases. CDR1 and CDR2 (germline): DFQATT, SNEGSKA (reference sequence). The CDR3 loop spans 14 amino acids.

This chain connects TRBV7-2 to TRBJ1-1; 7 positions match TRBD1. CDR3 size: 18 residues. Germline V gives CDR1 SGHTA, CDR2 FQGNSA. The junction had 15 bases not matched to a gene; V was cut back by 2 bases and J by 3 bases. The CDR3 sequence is CASSLSPWQGGGYTEAFF. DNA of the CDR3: TGTGCCAGCAGCTTATCCCCGTGGCAGGGGGGCGGGTACACTGAAGCTTTCTTT.

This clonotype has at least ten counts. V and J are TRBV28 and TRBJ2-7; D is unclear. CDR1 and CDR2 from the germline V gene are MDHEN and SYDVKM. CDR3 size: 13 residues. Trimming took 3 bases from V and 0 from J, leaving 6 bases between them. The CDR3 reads CASSFRVSYEQYF. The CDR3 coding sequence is TGTGCCAGCAGTTTTCGGGTCTCCTACGAGCAGTACTTC. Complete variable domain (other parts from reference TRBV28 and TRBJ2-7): DVKVTQSSRYLVKRTGEKVFLECVQDMDHENMFWYRQDPGLGLRLIYFSYDVKMKEKGDIPEGYSVSREKKERFSLILESASTNQTSMYLCASSFRVSYEQYFGPGTRLTVT.

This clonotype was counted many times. CDR3 sequence reads: CASSSDPRQNDEQFF. The CDR3 DNA follows: TGTGCCAGCAGCTCCGACCCCCGGCAGAACGATGAGCAGTTCTTC. The rearrangement links TRBV7-2 to TRBJ2-1; D remains unclear. The CDR3 is 15 amino acids. The germline V gene has CDR1 SGHTA and CDR2 FQGNSA. Trimming took off 4 bases at V and 8 bases at J, with 18 bases between the two ends.

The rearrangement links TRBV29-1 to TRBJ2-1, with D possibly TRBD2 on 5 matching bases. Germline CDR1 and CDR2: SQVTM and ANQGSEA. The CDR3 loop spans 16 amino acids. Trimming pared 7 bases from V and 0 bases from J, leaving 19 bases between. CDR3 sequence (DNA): TGCAGCGCCGACGGACTGGCCCAGAGCTCCTACAATGAGCAGTTCTTC. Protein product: CSADGLAQSSYNEQFF.

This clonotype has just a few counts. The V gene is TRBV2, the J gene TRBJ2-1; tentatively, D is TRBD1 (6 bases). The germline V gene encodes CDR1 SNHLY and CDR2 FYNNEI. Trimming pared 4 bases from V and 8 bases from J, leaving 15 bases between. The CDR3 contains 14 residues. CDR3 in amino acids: CASSVGQRGDEQFF. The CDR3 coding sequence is TGTGCCAGCAGTGTTGGACAGAGGGGCGATGAGCAGTTCTTC.

The CDR3 loop is CASSQDSGWQETQYF. The CDR3 coding sequence is TGTGCCAGCAGCCAAGATTCGGGCTGGCAAGAGACCCAGTACTTC. The gene calls are TRBV14 and TRBJ2-5; D not resolved. Germline V CDR1 and CDR2: SGHDN, FVKESK. The CDR3 length is 15 residues. Trimming stripped 0 bases from V and 2 bases from J, with 10 bases between.